What follows are 27 T cell receptor beta chains derived from one specimen sequenced in a study of blood T cells in healthy people across ages. With a J-beta primer mix and a sample-barcoded 5' primer, a second PCR ran roughly 7 to 11 cycles. MiXCR, applied by TCRdb to the 5' RACE reads, yields one record per CDR3 protein. The data contain roughly 900,000 distinct CDR3 sequences, around 49% of them singletons. Sequencing used blood. These TCRs come from a man under 40 in good health.

This clonotype has just one count. The rearrangement joins TRBV7-2 to TRBJ1-2, with D possibly TRBD1 on 5 matching bases. Germline CDR1 SGHTA, CDR2 FQGNSA. This CDR3 spans 15 amino acids. V lost 2 bases and J lost 6, with 16 bases in between. The CDR3 DNA follows: TGTGCCAGCAGCTTACGAGGGGCTCTTATCGATGGCTACACCTTC. Encoded protein: CASSLRGALIDGYTF.

The rearrangement joins TRBV7-3 to TRBJ1-1; the D is unclear. V was pared by 0 bases and J by 5 bases, with 10 bases between. This CDR3 has 14 residues. CDR1 SGHTA and CDR2 FQGTGA come from the germline V gene. The chain's CDR3 is CASSLTEGGTEAFF. In DNA, the CDR3 is TGTGCCAGCAGCTTAACAGAGGGCGGGACTGAAGCTTTCTTT.

V gene TRBV6-6 combines with J gene TRBJ2-7; D possibly corresponds to TRBD2 (6 bases). The CDR3 consists of 15 residues. Germline CDR1 MNHNY, CDR2 SVGAGI (reference sequence). V lost 0 bases, J lost 3 bases, and 12 bases lay in between. CDR3 sequence: CASSYSYGGGYEQYF. CDR3 bases: TGTGCCAGCAGTTACTCGTACGGGGGAGGCTACGAGCAGTACTTC.

This clonotype was seen a few times. The V and J genes are TRBV5-1 and TRBJ2-5; D could derive from TRBD1 or TRBD2 (5 bases each). The length of the CDR3 is 12 residues. The V gene lost 4 bases and the J gene lost 4 bases, with 8 bases spanning the gap. The V gene's germline CDR1 is SGHRS and CDR2 YFSETQ. DNA of the CDR3: TGCGCCAGCAGCGGGGGTCTAGAGACCCAGTACTTC. This codes for CASSGGLETQYF.

This clonotype has just a few counts. The chain employs TRBV29-1 and TRBJ2-7, with 11 bases lining up with TRBD1. Germline V gene data show CDR1 as SQVTM and CDR2 as ANQGSEA. With 5 bases clipped from V and 2 bases from J, the junction kept 5 bases outside the gene matches. The CDR3 loop spans 14 amino acids. The CDR3: CSVSGQGGTYEQYF. The CDR3 nucleotides are TGCAGCGTTTCGGGACAGGGGGGCACCTACGAGCAGTACTTC.

J is TRBJ2-3 and V is TRBV11-2; TRBD2 aligns across 14 bases. J gave up 6 bases and V 5 bases, and 4 bases lay outside the gene matches. CDR3 length: 15 residues. Germline values: CDR1 SGHAT, CDR2 FQNNGV. The DNA for the CDR3 is TGTGCCAGCAGCGCCCGACTAGCGGGGGGGGATACGCAGTATTTT. It encodes CASSARLAGGDTQYF.

A few counts support this clonotype. The rearrangement links TRBV6-1 to TRBJ1-6, with 8 bases lining up with TRBD1. The trim removed 6 bases at V and 7 bases at J, leaving 5 bases unmatched. Germline V CDR1 and CDR2: MNHNS, SASEGT. This CDR3 has 14 residues. The CDR3 sequence: CASSGQGENSPLHF. The DNA of the CDR3 is TGTGCCAGCAGCGGACAGGGTGAGAATTCACCCCTCCACTTT.

This clonotype has only a few counts. The CDR3 DNA is TGTGCCAGCAGCCAAGGATTCAGGGTCCAGTCCCACACAGATACGCAGTATTTT. Translation gives CASSQGFRVQSHTDTQYF. The gene calls are TRBV3-1 and TRBJ2-3, with D tentatively TRBD1 (5 bases). The V end lost 1 base, the J end lost 2 bases, and 19 bases lay between the germline ends. Germline-derived CDR1 and CDR2 are LGHDT and YNNKEL (reference sequence). The CDR3 extends over 18 amino acids.

This chain uses TRBV24-1 with TRBJ2-1; tentatively, D is TRBD1 or TRBD2 (6 bases each). CDR1 and CDR2 from the germline V gene are KGHDR and SFDVKD. The V end lost 9 bases, the J end lost 6 bases, and 11 bases lay between the germline ends. The CDR3 runs to 12 residues. For the CDR3, the DNA is TGTGCCACCGGAGAGGGGGGCAATGAGCAGTTCTTC. Translated, it gives CATGEGGNEQFF.

CDR3 region: CSARAGTSANEQFF. In nucleotides, the CDR3 is TGCAGTGCTAGGGCCGGGACTAGCGCCAATGAGCAGTTCTTC. V gene TRBV20-1 combines with J gene TRBJ2-1, with 10 positions matching TRBD2. CDR1 and CDR2 from the germline V gene are DFQATT and SNEGSKA (reference sequence). The length of the CDR3 is 14 residues. Unmatched junction bases numbered 5, after V lost 3 bases and J lost 6 bases.

The chain combines TRBV6-2 or TRBV6-3 with TRBJ2-7, with a weak D call TRBD1 (5 bases). The V and J ends lost 3 bases and 2 bases respectively, with 11 bases between them. The CDR3 runs 14 residues. From germline, CDR1 is MNHEY and CDR2 SVGEGT. The CDR3 coding sequence is TGTGCCAGCAGTTATCCACAGGTTACCTACGAGCAGTACTTC. Encoded protein: CASSYPQVTYEQYF.

In regard to this clonotype: This could be a read error, since a much larger clone is one nucleotide away. This rearrangement joins TRBV12-5 to TRBJ2-1; the D is unclear. The CDR3 has 11 residues. Germline V lookup: CDR1 LGHNT, CDR2 FRNRAP. Written as DNA, the CDR3 is TGTGCTAGGGGTTACAACAATGAGCAGTTCTTC. This codes for CARGYNNEQFF.

This clonotype has more than one count but fewer than ten. This chain connects TRBV6-6 to TRBJ2-7; TRBD1 matches at 7 bases. Germline V lookup: CDR1 MNHNY, CDR2 SVGAGI (reference sequence). This CDR3 comprises 13 residues. The J segment lost 3 bases and the V segment lost 5 bases, leaving 4 bases of the junction unmatched. The chain's CDR3 is CASSDRVRYEQYF. In nucleotides, the CDR3 is TGTGCCAGCAGTGACAGGGTACGCTACGAGCAGTACTTC.

The CDR3 DNA follows: TGTGCCAGCAGCTCCTCATACACCAAAATAGATACGCAGTATTTT. As protein: CASSSSYTKIDTQYF. This chain uses TRBV6-1 with TRBJ2-3; D is ambiguous. This CDR3 is built from 15 residues. Germline V lookup: CDR1 MNHNS, CDR2 SASEGT. V was pared by 6 bases and J by 5 bases, with 18 bases between.

This clonotype was detected a few times. The V call is TRBV5-1, the J call TRBJ2-3; TRBD2 matches at 8 bases. V lost 1 base and J lost 4; bases outside the gene matches: 5. This CDR3 is 15 amino acids long. CDR1 and CDR2 (germline): SGHRS, YFSETQ. CDR3 protein: CASSLPAGVADTQYF. The CDR3 DNA reads as TGCGCCAGCAGCTTGCCAGCGGGGGTTGCAGATACGCAGTATTTT. Variable domain in full (rest from reference TRBV5-1 and TRBJ2-3): KAGVTQTPRYLIKTRGQQVTLSCSPISGHRSVSWYQQTPGQGLQFLFEYFSETQRNKGNFPGRFSGRQFSNSRSEMNVSTLELGDSALYLCASSLPAGVADTQYFGPGTRLTVL.

This clonotype was detected a few times. This chain links TRBV5-1 with TRBJ2-3; unclear D gene. Trimming cost V 0 bases and J 0 bases, with 8 bases left between them. Germline values: CDR1 SGHRS, CDR2 YFSETQ. The CDR3 sequence is 15 residues long. The CDR3 coding sequence is TGCGCCAGCAGCTTGGCCCACACTAGCACAGATACGCAGTATTTT. It encodes CASSLAHTSTDTQYF. The full variable domain, its missing parts supplied by reference TRBV5-1 and TRBJ2-3, is KAGVTQTPRYLIKTRGQQVTLSCSPISGHRSVSWYQQTPGQGLQFLFEYFSETQRNKGNFPGRFSGRQFSNSRSEMNVSTLELGDSALYLCASSLAHTSTDTQYFGPGTRLTVL.

In this sample, this clonotype turned up once. This chain links TRBV5-1 with TRBJ1-2, with a tentative D call TRBD1 (5 bases). The V gene lost 4 bases and the J gene lost 4 bases, with 17 bases spanning the gap. This CDR3 has 15 residues. Germline V gene sequence: CDR1 SGHRS, CDR2 YFSETQ. CDR3 DNA sequence: TGCGCCAGCAGCATTGGGTCCCGACAGTCCTATGGCTACACCTTC. Translating it yields CASSIGSRQSYGYTF.

Notes on this clonotype: A much larger clonotype is one base distant, so this may be a read error. The rearrangement joins TRBV7-9 to TRBJ2-5, with D possibly being TRBD2 (6 bases). CDR1 is SEHNR and CDR2 is FQNEAQ in the germline V gene (reference sequence). The length of the CDR3 is 15 residues. Trimming shortened V by 5 bases and J by 3 bases, and 16 bases separated the two germline ends. Here the CDR3 reads CASSQILGTEETQYF. For the CDR3, the DNA is TGTGCCAGCAGCCAAATTCTGGGGACTGAAGAGACCCAGTACTTC.

The V and J genes are TRBV27 and TRBJ2-2; D perhaps matches TRBD1 (6 bases). V lost 6 bases and J 5 bases, leaving 19 bases between the germline ends. Germline lookup yields CDR1 MNHEY and CDR2 SMNVEV (reference sequence). This CDR3 region has 16 residues. The CDR3 protein is CASSRGLRQGTGELFF. As DNA, the CDR3 is TGTGCCAGCAGCAGAGGCCTTAGGCAGGGGACCGGGGAGCTGTTTTTT.

The rearrangement joins TRBV5-1 to TRBJ2-4; D is perhaps TRBD1 (6 bases). Matching the DNA end better, TRBJ2-5 makes the J call doubtful. CDR1 is SGHRS, CDR2 YFSETQ, per germline. The CDR3 contains 15 residues. CDR3 region: CASTVQGPNLETQYF. In nucleotides, the CDR3 is TGCGCCAGCACCGTACAGGGCCCCAACCTAGAGACCCAGTACTTC.

J is TRBJ2-1 and V is TRBV4-2; D is unclear. The CDR3 totals 15 residues. V shed 0 bases and J shed 4 bases, with 10 bases lying between them. The germline V gene encodes CDR1 LGHNA and CDR2 YNFKEQ. The CDR3: CASSQDVSAYNEQFF. In DNA form, the CDR3 reads TGTGCCAGCAGCCAAGATGTATCGGCATACAATGAGCAGTTCTTC.

CDR3 bases: TGTGCCAGCAGTTTATTTCGGTCGGGGACAGGCTATGGCTACACCTTC. Its translation: CASSLFRSGTGYGYTF. This chain joins TRBV28 and TRBJ1-2; 8 bases match TRBD1. The junction had 8 bases not matched to a gene; V was cut back by 1 base and J by 4 bases. This CDR3 region has 16 residues. Germline V gene lookup returns CDR1 MDHEN and CDR2 SYDVKM.

This clonotype was seen only a few times. V is TRBV7-2 and J is TRBJ2-7; D ambiguous. The germline CDR1 and CDR2 sequences are SGHTA and FQGNSA. CDR3 length: 14 residues. The V gene lost 5 bases and the J gene lost 2 bases, with 13 bases spanning the gap. The chain's CDR3 is CASSELPLTYEQYF. The CDR3 region has the DNA TGTGCCAGCAGCGAGCTCCCGCTGACCTACGAGCAGTACTTC.

This clonotype was recorded once. The genes are TRBV3-1 and TRBJ2-4; 10 positions agree with TRBD2. The J call may be wrong; the DNA end is better matched by TRBJ2-7. This CDR3 is 15 amino acids long. The germline V gene has CDR1 LGHDT and CDR2 YNNKEL (reference sequence). Written as DNA, the CDR3 is TGTGCCAGCAGAGCCTCTAGCGGGGGCCCCTACGAGCAGTACTTC. Translated: CASRASSGGPYEQYF.

This chain connects TRBV5-1 to TRBJ2-5; the D gene is possibly TRBD1 (6 bases). V was shortened by 3 bases and J by 4 bases, with 19 bases between the two germline ends. Germline-derived CDR1 and CDR2 are SGHRS and YFSETQ. The CDR3 consists of 16 residues. CDR3 region: CASSYMTGTPPETQYF. CDR3 in DNA: TGCGCCAGCAGCTACATGACAGGTACCCCTCCAGAGACCCAGTACTTC.

The rearrangement links TRBV30 to TRBJ2-4, with 7 positions matching TRBD1. The CDR3 covers 15 residues. V was clipped by 2 bases and J by 1 base; unmatched bases: 5. In germline, CDR1 is GTSNPN, CDR2 SVGIG (reference sequence). The CDR3 spells CAWSTTGFAKNIQYF. The CDR3 DNA follows: TGTGCCTGGAGTACGACAGGGTTCGCCAAAAACATTCAGTACTTC. Using reference TRBV30 and TRBJ2-4 for the parts outside the CDR3, the full variable domain is SQTIHQWPATLVQPVGSPLSLECTVEGTSNPNLYWYRQAAGRGLQLLFYSVGIGQISSEVPQNLSASRPQDRQFILSSKKLLLSDSGFYLCAWSTTGFAKNIQYFGAGTRLSVL.

In this sample, this clonotype turned up many times. The chain links TRBV29-1 to TRBJ2-3; D gene unclear. This CDR3 has 12 amino acids. The germline V gene encodes CDR1 SQVTM and CDR2 ANQGSEA. V was trimmed by 6 bases and J by 2 bases, leaving 9 bases between them. In DNA form, the CDR3 reads TGCAGCGTAGATGGGATCACAGATACGCAGTATTTT. This codes for CSVDGITDTQYF.